The 10 T cell receptor beta chains below were found in one sample sequenced in a study of control samples from healthy donors and cancer patients. TCRdb keeps only in-frame clones here, not all; method: immunoSEQ multiplex PCR. This table has tens of thousands of clones, 75% to 85% appearing once. The sequenced sample consisted of blood. Receptors were obtained from a man aged 35 to 55 in good health.

About this clone itself: The same CDR3 is also encoded by other DNA sequences in this sample. This chain connects TRBV6-2 or TRBV6-3 to TRBJ1-1; TRBD1 is a possible D gene (6 bases). With 2 bases removed from V and 4 bases from J, the gap between germline ends came to 8 bases. There are 13 residues in the CDR3. Germline CDR1 is MNHEY and CDR2 is SVGEGT. CDR3 residues: CASSYTGSTEAFF. CDR3 nucleotide sequence: TGTGCCAGCAGTTACACAGGGTCCACTGAAGCTTTCTTT.

CDR3 protein: CATSRGVATVANVLTF. The CDR3 DNA follows: TGTGCCACCAGCAGAGGTGTTGCGACGGTGGCCAACGTCCTGACTTTC. V is TRBV15 and J is TRBJ2-6; D is ambiguous. Germline V gene data show CDR1 as LNHNV and CDR2 as YYDKDF (reference sequence). With 1 base removed from V and 6 bases from J, the gap between germline ends came to 13 bases. The CDR3 contains 16 residues. The complete variable domain, with remaining parts taken from reference TRBV15 and TRBJ2-6, reads DAMVIQNPRYQVTQFGKPVTLSCSQTLNHNVMYWYQQKSSQAPKLLFHYYDKDFNNEADTPDNFQSRRPNTSFCFLDIRSPGLGDTAMYLCATSRGVATVANVLTFGAGSRLTVL.

The chain joins TRBV18 to TRBJ2-3; D is unclear. Deletions cut 1 base from V and 1 base from J, with 12 bases between. The CDR3 totals 16 residues. From germline, CDR1 is KGHSH and CDR2 LQKENI. CDR3 sequence reads: CASSPRPGEGTDTQYF. The CDR3, as DNA: TGTGCCAGCTCACCACGACCGGGTGAGGGCACAGATACGCAGTATTTT.

The CDR3 sequence: CATSGRSRVDEQYF. The CDR3 nucleotides read TGTGCCACCAGCGGACGTAGCAGGGTTGACGAGCAGTACTTC. This chain links TRBV15 with TRBJ2-7; D might be TRBD1 (5 bases). The CDR3 sequence is 14 residues long. The V gene's germline CDR1 is LNHNV and CDR2 YYDKDF (reference sequence). V shed 5 bases and J shed 5 bases, with 16 bases lying between them.

The chain employs TRBV7-2 and TRBJ2-5; 9 bases match TRBD1. There are 15 residues in the CDR3. Germline loops: CDR1 SGHTA, CDR2 FQGNSA. With V trimmed by 1 base and J by 4 bases, 4 bases remained unmatched. CDR3 amino acids: CASSLGDREAETQYF. Here the CDR3 DNA reads TGTGCCAGCAGCTTAGGGGACAGGGAAGCAGAGACCCAGTACTTC.

The chain links TRBV14 to TRBJ2-2, with 9 bases identical to TRBD2. Trimming removed 4 bases from V and 6 bases from J; junction bases left unmatched: 12. The CDR3 is 17 amino acids. Germline assignment: CDR1 SGHDN and CDR2 FVKESK. The CDR3 here is CASSPIWRGGGAGELFF. The CDR3 region has the DNA TGTGCCAGCAGCCCGATCTGGCGGGGGGGAGGGGCCGGGGAGCTGTTTTTT.

The CDR3 region is CASTRGAPTGGYGYTF. CDR3 nucleotides: TGTGCCAGCACCCGGGGGGCACCGACAGGGGGCTATGGCTACACCTTC. The gene calls are TRBV27 and TRBJ1-2; 9 bases align to TRBD1. V trimming: 7 bases; J trimming: 4 bases; junction bases outside the gene matches: 13. The CDR3 consists of 16 residues. The germline CDR1 and CDR2 sequences are MNHEY and SMNVEV (reference sequence).

This clone appeared once. The chain links TRBV28 to TRBJ1-3, with a tentative D call TRBD1 (6 bases). Germline-derived CDR1 and CDR2 are MDHEN and SYDVKM. The CDR3 has 16 residues. V was shortened by 2 bases and J by 4 bases, with 15 bases between the two germline ends. The CDR3 bases are TGTGCCAGCAGTTTAGAGAGAGGGGGAGTCGGAAACACCATATATTTT. Its translation is CASSLERGGVGNTIYF.

The V call is TRBV6-2 or TRBV6-3, the J call TRBJ1-2; possible D gene TRBD1, 5 bases. CDR3 length equals 15 residues. V was shortened by 0 bases and J by 3 bases, with 11 bases between the two germline ends. Germline V lookup: CDR1 MNHEY, CDR2 SVGEGT. As DNA, the CDR3 is TGTGCCAGCAGTTACTCCTGGGACGGATACTATGGCTACACCTTC. Encoded protein: CASSYSWDGYYGYTF.

This clone was observed once. This chain connects TRBV7-2 to TRBJ1-1; 10 bases are a match to TRBD1. The CDR3 extends over 15 amino acids. Germline V gene data show CDR1 as SGHTA and CDR2 as FQGNSA. J was trimmed by 3 bases and V by 5 bases; bases with no gene match: 6. CDR3 sequence (DNA): TGTGCCAGCAGCGCGGGACAGGGGAGCTACACTGAAGCTTTCTTT. This codes for CASSAGQGSYTEAFF.